What follows describes a single TCR beta chain. This sample stems from a study of cytotoxic CD8 clonotypes in ibrutinib-treated CLL. Profiled with immunoSEQ multiplex PCR; TCRdb holds only in-frame clones, not every one. The sample carries approximately 130,000 clones, less than 90% recorded once. The germline V gene has CDR1 GTSNPN and CDR2 SVGIG (reference sequence). V lost 3 bases and J 15 bases, leaving 15 bases between the germline ends. CDR3 size: 11 residues. The receptor was isolated from a human donor with chronic lymphocytic leukemia. The source was PBMCs, collected after 24 months of ibrutinib treatment. This chain connects TRBV30 to TRBJ2-1; tentatively, D is TRBD1 (5 bases). The CDR3 coding sequence is TGTGCCTGGAGCAACGGGCCACAGGCGTTCTTC. As protein: CAWSNGPQAFF.